The sequence of this TCR beta chain was determined in a study of CD8+CD57+ T cells in acquired aplastic anemia (dated by TCRdb to the late 2010s). About the investigation overall: A mean of about 3 ug of DNA, ranging from roughly 0.2 to 27.4 ug, was extracted from sorted CD4+ and CD8+ cells. An average of approximately 10 million reads for CD4+ cells and under 12 million reads for CD8+ cells was obtained from healthy donor samples. Results and caveats for the whole study, not just this receptor: No significant difference in CD8+ Simpson's diversity was found between patients and healthy controls (P=0.060). Although roughly 30 CD8+ CDR3 sequences were shared by patients and controls, these sequences appeared highly expressed in patients and within the immunodominant clones of patients.

There are a few counts of this clonotype. Its antigen is unknown. Base qualities are not at hand, and no much larger clone is one base apart. TCR repertoires of sorted CD4+ and CD8+ blood T cells from severe aplastic anemia patients and healthy subjects were deep-sequenced in the study. Ficoll-Paque density gradient centrifugation was used to isolate peripheral blood mononuclear cells. Before DNA extraction, CD4+ and CD8+ T cells were sorted by FACS or by magnetic beads. Profiling of TCR beta VDJ combinations and CDR3 sequences used genomic DNA as the template. An Illumina HiSeq 2000 was used for TCR repertoire sequencing. From the authors' description of their analysis: TRBV/TRBJ rearrangement plots, CDR3 size and DJ length profiles, and Simpson's diversity index were used to assess repertoires. The immunodominant clone was defined as the most abundant DNA sequence in deep sequencing data. CDR3 amino acid sequences were checked for sharing between subjects and were compared against published repertoires and the VDJdb database. TCRdb's own reprocessing of the public reads used fastp at Q25 and MiXCR and kept productive beta chains. Entries that share a CDR3 protein sequence are merged under the most common genes and DNA. The V and J calls and clone size come from TCRdb's table, not from the authors' own analysis. This sample comprises 100,000 to 150,000 distinct CDR3 sequences, around 48% of them detected only once. In total, the top ten clones hold roughly 2.5% of the sample.

CDR1 and CDR2, per the germline V gene (reference sequence), are SGHAT and FQDESV. V lost 5 bases and J lost 3 bases, and the count of bases not matched to a germline gene is 9. Counted from cysteine to phenylalanine, this CDR3 has 17 amino acids. Just the 51-base CDR3 DNA is kept, in frame starting at base 1. This chain is built from TRBV11-1 and TRBJ1-4, with 10 middle bases fitting TRBD1. This receptor was taken from a human donor in good health, serving as a control. The sample comprised sorted CD4+, CD8+, or CD8+CD57+ T cells (not recorded which) from PBMCs. The nucleotide sequence is given as TGTGCCAGCAGCCCTGGGGGACAGGGGAGTGCTAATGAAAAACTGTTTTTT. This gives the protein CASSPGGQGSANEKLFF.